This TCR beta chain was recovered during a study of regulatory T cells in long-lasting Graves disease. Study conclusions and caveats: Limited samples may have lowered accuracy.

V lost 6 bases to trimming and J lost 7 bases; unmatched junction nucleotides: 8. This CDR3 is 13 amino acids long. Per germline, CDR1 MNHEY and CDR2 SMNVEV (reference sequence). The time point denotes: newly diagnosed GD, antithyroid drugs for less than 3 months. RNA from PBMCs was the source of the TCR library. Staff took approximately 10 milliliters of peripheral blood and put it into EDTA tubes. Investigators prepared the TCR beta libraries by applying iRepertoire HTBI primers and Arm-PCR of CDR3 regions. Via MiXCR, TCRdb re-called the multiplex PCR reads, giving one row per CDR3 protein. Of some 330,000 distinct CDR3 sequences listed, about an eighth are singletons. Comment on this clonotype: Its antigen remains unknown.

Separately, the same data were catalogued under a study of T cells in Graves' hyperthyroidism and ophthalmopathy.

This sample comprised peripheral blood mononuclear cells (PBMCs), obtained at new diagnosis, from a patient treated with antithyroid drugs. The TCR comes from a woman in her late teens or twenties with Graves disease. The chain joins TRBV27 to TRBJ1-2; 7 bases match TRBD1. The CDR3 DNA reads as TGTGCCAGCAGGCGCCTAACAGGGGTTGGCTACACCTTC. Protein product: CASRRLTGVGYTF.